This T cell receptor beta chain was identified in a study of cytomegalovirus exposure and HLA in healthy donors. Study-wide findings and caveats: No immune exposure information besides CMV serostatus was available. Common viral pathogens were later found to be apparently linked to several of the most significant clusters. Several V segments, TRBV6-2 and TRBV6-3 among them, could not be told apart and were dropped.

The study ran its PCR with 60 Vbeta and 13 Jbeta primers. This table comes from immunoSEQ multiplex PCR, and its TCRdb copy is limited to in-frame clones, with some not included. This table has 150,000 to 200,000 clones, approximately 71% appearing once. This CDR3 region has 13 residues. Germline V gene lookup returns CDR1 MDHEN and CDR2 SYDVKM. Trimming shortened V by 8 bases and J by 3 bases, and 14 bases separated the two germline ends. As regards this clone: The antigen is undetermined.

The chain is built from TRBV28 and TRBJ2-7; D is possibly TRBD1 (6 bases). The sample was PBMCs. The receptor was isolated from a male donor in good health and CMV-seronegative. CDR3 sequence: CASSPPGDYEQYF. The CDR3 nucleotides are TGTGCCAGCTCTCCCCCAGGGGACTACGAGCAGTACTTC.